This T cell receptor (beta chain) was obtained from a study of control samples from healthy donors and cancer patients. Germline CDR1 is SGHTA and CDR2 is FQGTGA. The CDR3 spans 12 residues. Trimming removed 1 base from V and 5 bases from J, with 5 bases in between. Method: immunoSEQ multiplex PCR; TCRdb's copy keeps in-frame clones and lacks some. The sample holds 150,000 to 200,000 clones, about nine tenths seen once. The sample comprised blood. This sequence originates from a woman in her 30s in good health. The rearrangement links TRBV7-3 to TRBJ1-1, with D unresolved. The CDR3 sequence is CASSLMGTEAFF. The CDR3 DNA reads TGTGCCAGCAGCTTAATGGGGACTGAAGCTTTCTTT.